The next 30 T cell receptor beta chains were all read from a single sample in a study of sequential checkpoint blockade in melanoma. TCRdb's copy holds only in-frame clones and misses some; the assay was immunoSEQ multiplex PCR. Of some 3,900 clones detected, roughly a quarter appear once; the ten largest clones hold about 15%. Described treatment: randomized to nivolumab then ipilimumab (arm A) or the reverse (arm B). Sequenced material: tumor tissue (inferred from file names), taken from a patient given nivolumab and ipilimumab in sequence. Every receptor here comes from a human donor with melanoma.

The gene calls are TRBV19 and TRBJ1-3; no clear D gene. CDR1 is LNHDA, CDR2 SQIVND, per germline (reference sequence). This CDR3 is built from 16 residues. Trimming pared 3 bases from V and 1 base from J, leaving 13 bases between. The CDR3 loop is CASSIRLTWSGNTIYF. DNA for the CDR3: TGTGCCAGTAGTATTCGGCTGACTTGGTCTGGAAACACCATATATTTT. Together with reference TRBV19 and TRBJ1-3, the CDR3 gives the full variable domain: DGGITQSPKYLFRKEGQNVTLSCEQNLNHDAMYWYRQDPGQGLRLIYYSQIVNDFQKGDIAEGYSVSREKKESFPLTVTSAQKNPTAFYLCASSIRLTWSGNTIYFGEGSWLTVV.

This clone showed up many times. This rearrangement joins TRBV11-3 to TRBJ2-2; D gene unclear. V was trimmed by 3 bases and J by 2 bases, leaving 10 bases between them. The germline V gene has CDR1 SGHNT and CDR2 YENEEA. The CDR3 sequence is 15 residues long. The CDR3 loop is CASSLAQANTGELFF. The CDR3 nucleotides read TGTGCCAGCAGCTTGGCCCAGGCCAACACCGGGGAGCTGTTTTTT.

The CDR3 region has the DNA TGTGCCAGCCTCGGTTCCTCCGGGACAGGGGGTCACGAGCAGTACTTC. Translated, it gives CASLGSSGTGGHEQYF. The V gene is TRBV6-8, the J gene TRBJ2-7; 11 nucleotides agree with TRBD1. CDR1 is MNHGY and CDR2 is SAAAGT in the germline V gene. The CDR3 is made up of 16 amino acids. Trimming cost V 8 bases and J 5 bases; bases outside gene matches: 14.

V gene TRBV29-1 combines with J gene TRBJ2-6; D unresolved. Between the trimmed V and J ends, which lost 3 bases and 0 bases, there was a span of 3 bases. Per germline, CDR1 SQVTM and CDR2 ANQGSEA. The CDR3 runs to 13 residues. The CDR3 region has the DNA TGCAGCGTTGACAGCTCTGGGGCCAACGTCCTGACTTTC. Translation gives CSVDSSGANVLTF.

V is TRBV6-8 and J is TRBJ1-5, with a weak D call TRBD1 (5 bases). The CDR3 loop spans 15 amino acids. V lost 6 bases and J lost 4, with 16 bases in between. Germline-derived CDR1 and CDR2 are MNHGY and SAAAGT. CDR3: CASSPDSLNNQPQHF. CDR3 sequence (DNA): TGTGCCAGCAGCCCCGACAGCCTAAATAATCAGCCCCAGCATTTT.

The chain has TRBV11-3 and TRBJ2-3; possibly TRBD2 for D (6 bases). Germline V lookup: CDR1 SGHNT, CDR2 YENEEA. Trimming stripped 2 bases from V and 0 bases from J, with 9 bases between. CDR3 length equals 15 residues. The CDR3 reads CASSLRERSTDTQYF. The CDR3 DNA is TGTGCCAGCAGCTTACGGGAGCGGAGCACAGATACGCAGTATTTT.

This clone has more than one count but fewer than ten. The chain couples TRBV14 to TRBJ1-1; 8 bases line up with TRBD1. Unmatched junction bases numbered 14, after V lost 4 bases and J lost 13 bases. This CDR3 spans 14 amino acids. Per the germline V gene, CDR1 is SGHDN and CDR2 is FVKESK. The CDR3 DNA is TGTGCCAGCAGCCTTGGACAGGGCGTGAGTGGGTATTTCTTT. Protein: CASSLGQGVSGYFF.

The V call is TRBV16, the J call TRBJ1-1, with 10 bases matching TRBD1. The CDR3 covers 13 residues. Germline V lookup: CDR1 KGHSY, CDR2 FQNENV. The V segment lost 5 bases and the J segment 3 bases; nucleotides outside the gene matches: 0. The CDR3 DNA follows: TGTGCCAGCAGCGGACAGGGGGACACTGAAGCTTTCTTT. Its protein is CASSGQGDTEAFF. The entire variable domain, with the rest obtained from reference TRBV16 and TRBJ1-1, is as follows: GEEVAQTPKHLVRGEGQKAKLYCAPIKGHSYVFWYQQVLKNEFKFLISFQNENVFDETGMPKERFSAKCLPNSPCSLEIQATKLEDSAVYFCASSGQGDTEAFFGQGTRLTVV.

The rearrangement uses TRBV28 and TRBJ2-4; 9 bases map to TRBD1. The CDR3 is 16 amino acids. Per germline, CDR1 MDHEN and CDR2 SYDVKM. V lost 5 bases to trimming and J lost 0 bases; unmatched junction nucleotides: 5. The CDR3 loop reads CASSPGDRAAKNIQYF. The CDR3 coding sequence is TGTGCCAGCAGTCCCGGGGACAGGGCAGCCAAAAACATTCAGTACTTC.

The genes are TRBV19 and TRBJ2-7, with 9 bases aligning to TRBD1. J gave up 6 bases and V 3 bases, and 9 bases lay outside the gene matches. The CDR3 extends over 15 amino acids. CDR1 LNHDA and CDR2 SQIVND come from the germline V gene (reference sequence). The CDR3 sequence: CASSMHQQGASEQYF. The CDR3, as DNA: TGTGCCAGTAGTATGCACCAACAGGGGGCGAGCGAGCAGTACTTC.

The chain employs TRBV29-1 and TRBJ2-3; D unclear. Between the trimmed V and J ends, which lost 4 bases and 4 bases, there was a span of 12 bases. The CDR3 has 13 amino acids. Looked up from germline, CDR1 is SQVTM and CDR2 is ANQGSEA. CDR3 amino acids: CSVARFGADTQYF. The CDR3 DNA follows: TGCAGCGTTGCTCGTTTCGGCGCAGATACGCAGTATTTT.

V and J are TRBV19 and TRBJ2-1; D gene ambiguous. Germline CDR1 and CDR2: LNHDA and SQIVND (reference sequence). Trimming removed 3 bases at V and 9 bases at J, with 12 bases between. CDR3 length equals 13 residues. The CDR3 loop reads CASSIRSSSEQFF. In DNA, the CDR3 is TGTGCCAGTAGTATTAGGTCGTCAAGTGAGCAGTTCTTC.

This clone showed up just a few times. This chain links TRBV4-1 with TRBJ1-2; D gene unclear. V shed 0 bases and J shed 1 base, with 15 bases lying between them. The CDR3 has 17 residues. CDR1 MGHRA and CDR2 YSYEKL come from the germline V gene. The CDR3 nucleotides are TGCGCCAGCAGCCAAGAACTCCTCCCTGAAAATAACTATGGCTACACCTTC. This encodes CASSQELLPENNYGYTF.

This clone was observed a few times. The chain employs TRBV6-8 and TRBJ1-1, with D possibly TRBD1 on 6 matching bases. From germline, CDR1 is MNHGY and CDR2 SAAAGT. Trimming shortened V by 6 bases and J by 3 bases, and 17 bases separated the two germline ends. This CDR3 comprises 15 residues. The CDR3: CASRLTADRYTEAFF. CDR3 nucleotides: TGTGCCAGCAGACTCACCGCGGACAGATACACTGAAGCTTTCTTT.

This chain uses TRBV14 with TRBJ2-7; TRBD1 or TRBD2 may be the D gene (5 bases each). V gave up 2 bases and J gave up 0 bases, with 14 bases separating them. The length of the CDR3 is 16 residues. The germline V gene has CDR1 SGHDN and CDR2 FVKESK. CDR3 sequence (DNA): TGTGCCAGCAGCCAATTCCGGGACCACCGCTCCTACGAGCAGTACTTC. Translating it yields CASSQFRDHRSYEQYF.

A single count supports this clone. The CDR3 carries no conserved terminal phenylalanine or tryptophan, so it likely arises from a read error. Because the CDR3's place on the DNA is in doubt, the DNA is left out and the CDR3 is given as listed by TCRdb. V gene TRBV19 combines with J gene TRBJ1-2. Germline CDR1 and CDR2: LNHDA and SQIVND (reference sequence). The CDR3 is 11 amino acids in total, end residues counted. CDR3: CASSTLHRTQL.

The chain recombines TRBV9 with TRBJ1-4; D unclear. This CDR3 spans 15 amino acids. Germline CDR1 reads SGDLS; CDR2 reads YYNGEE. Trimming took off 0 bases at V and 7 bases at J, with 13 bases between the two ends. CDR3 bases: TGTGCCAGCAGCGTAGCGCCGGCCCAGCTTGAAAAACTGTTTTTT. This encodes CASSVAPAQLEKLFF.

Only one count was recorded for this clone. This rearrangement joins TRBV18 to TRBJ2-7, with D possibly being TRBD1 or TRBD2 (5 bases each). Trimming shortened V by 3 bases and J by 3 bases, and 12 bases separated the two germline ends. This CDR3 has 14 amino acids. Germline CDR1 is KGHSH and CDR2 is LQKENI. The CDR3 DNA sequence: TGTGCCAGCTCACCTTCGCAGGGAGTCTACGAGCAGTACTTC. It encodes CASSPSQGVYEQYF.

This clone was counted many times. The CDR3 region is CASSETSGRVPYNEQFF. CDR3 in DNA: TGTGCCAGCAGCGAAACTAGCGGGAGGGTGCCCTACAATGAGCAGTTCTTC. The chain is built from TRBV7-6 and TRBJ2-1; TRBD2 aligns across 13 bases. The trim removed 5 bases at V and 2 bases at J, leaving 6 bases unmatched. The length of the CDR3 is 17 residues. Germline V gene sequence: CDR1 SGHVS, CDR2 FNYEAQ.

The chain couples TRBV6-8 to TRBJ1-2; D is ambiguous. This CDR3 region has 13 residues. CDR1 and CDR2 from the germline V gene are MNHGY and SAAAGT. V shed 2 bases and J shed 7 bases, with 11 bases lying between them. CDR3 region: CASSYEPRRGYTF. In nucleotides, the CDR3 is TGTGCCAGCAGTTACGAGCCTCGTCGTGGCTACACCTTC.

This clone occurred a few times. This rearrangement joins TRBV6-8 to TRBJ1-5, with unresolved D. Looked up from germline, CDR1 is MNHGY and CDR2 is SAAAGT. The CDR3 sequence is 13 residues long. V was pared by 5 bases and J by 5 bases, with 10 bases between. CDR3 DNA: TGTGCCAGCAGTAACCCCAAAGATCAGCCCCAGCATTTT. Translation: CASSNPKDQPQHF.

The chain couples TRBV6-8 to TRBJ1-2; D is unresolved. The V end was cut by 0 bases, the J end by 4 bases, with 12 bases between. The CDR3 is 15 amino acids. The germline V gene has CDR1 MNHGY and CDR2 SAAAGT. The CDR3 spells CASSYSNGVGYGYTF. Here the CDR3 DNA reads TGTGCCAGCAGTTACTCGAATGGGGTAGGCTATGGCTACACCTTC.

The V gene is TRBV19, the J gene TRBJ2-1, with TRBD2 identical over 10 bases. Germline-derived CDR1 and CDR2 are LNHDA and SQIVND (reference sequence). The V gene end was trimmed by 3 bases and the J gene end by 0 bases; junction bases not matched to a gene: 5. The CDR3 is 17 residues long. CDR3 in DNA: TGTGCCAGTAGTATTATAGCGGGAGGCCGCTCCTACAATGAGCAGTTCTTC. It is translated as CASSIIAGGRSYNEQFF.

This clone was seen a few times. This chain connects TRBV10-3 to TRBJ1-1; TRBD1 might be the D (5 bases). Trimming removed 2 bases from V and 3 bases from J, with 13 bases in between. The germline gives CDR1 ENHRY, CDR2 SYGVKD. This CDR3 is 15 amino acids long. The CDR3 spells CAISEGRRDDTEAFF. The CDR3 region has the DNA TGTGCCATCAGTGAGGGGCGAAGGGACGACACTGAAGCTTTCTTT.

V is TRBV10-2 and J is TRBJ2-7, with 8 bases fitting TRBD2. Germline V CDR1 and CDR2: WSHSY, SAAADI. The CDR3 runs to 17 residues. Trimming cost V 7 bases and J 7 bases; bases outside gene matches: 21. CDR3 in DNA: TGCGCCAGCAACTCGCGAGCGGGAGAAATGAGGGAACGGGAGCAGTACTTC. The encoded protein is CASNSRAGEMREREQYF.

CDR3 sequence: CSVQQGLNTEAFF. The CDR3 nucleotides are TGCAGCGTACAACAGGGACTGAACACTGAAGCTTTCTTT. The genes are TRBV29-1 and TRBJ1-1, with D possibly being TRBD1 (6 bases). Germline V gives CDR1 SQVTM, CDR2 ANQGSEA. The V end lost 6 bases, the J end lost 0 bases, and 11 bases lay between the germline ends. The CDR3 runs 13 residues.

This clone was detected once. CDR3 nucleotide sequence: TGTGCCAGTACCCCGACAGTAGCCAAAAACATTCAGTACTTC. The encoded protein is CASTPTVAKNIQYF. The chain combines TRBV19 with TRBJ2-4; the D gene is possibly TRBD1 (5 bases). Germline lookup yields CDR1 LNHDA and CDR2 SQIVND (reference sequence). The V end lost 7 bases, the J end lost 0 bases, and 10 bases lay between the germline ends. The CDR3 runs to 14 residues.

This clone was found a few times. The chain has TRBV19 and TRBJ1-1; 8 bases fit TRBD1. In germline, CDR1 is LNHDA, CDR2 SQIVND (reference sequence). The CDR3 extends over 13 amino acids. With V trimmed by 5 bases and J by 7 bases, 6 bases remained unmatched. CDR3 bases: TGTGCCAGTAGTCCTGACAGGGGTGGTGAAGCTTTCTTT. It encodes CASSPDRGGEAFF.

The CDR3 nucleotides read TGTGCCAGTAGTCTATCCGCCCCGGACAGGGCTTATGGCTACACCTTC. Translated: CASSLSAPDRAYGYTF. The V and J genes are TRBV19 and TRBJ1-2; 8 nucleotides line up with TRBD1. The germline V gene has CDR1 LNHDA and CDR2 SQIVND (reference sequence). The CDR3 has 16 residues. V gave up 5 bases and J gave up 5 bases; unmatched junction bases: 13.

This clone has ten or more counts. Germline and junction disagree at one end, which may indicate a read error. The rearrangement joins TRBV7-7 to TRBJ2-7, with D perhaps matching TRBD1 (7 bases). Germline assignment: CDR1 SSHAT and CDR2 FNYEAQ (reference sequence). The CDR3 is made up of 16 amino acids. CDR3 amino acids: CASSQGRGVPLYEQYF. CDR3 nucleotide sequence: TGTGCTAGCAGCCAGGGCAGGGGGGTACCCCTATACGAGCAGTACTTC. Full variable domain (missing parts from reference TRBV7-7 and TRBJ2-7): GAGVSQSPRYKVTKRGQDVTLRCDPISSHATLYWYQQALGQGPEFLTYFNYEAQPDKSGLPSDRFSAERPEGSISTLTIQRTEQRDSAMYRCASSQGRGVPLYEQYFGPGTRLTVT.